A single sample is the source of the 30 T cell receptor beta chains below, sequenced in a study of control samples from healthy donors and cancer patients. Libraries were prepared by immunoSEQ multiplex PCR; TCRdb keeps only in-frame clonotypes and omits some of them. The data contain 100,000 to 150,000 clones, 80% to 95% of them singletons. Sequenced material: blood. Every receptor here comes from a young man in good health.

This clone has just one count. Other DNA sequences within the sample encode an identical CDR3. The chain recombines TRBV27 with TRBJ2-1; 9 bases are a match to TRBD2. The CDR3 runs to 16 residues. J gave up 5 bases and V 2 bases, and 7 bases lay outside the gene matches. The germline V gene encodes CDR1 MNHEY and CDR2 SMNVEV (reference sequence). This CDR3 is CASSLPRAGGDNEQFF. The CDR3 DNA reads as TGTGCCAGCAGTTTACCCCGGGCGGGAGGGGACAATGAGCAGTTCTTC.

The rearrangement joins TRBV5-6 to TRBJ1-2; D unresolved. The CDR3 totals 15 residues. The germline gives CDR1 SGHDT, CDR2 YYEEEE. Between the trimmed V and J ends, which lost 2 bases and 1 base, there was a span of 12 bases. The CDR3 sequence: CASSLRAGHNYGYTF. The CDR3 coding sequence is TGTGCCAGCAGCTTACGGGCAGGTCATAACTATGGCTACACCTTC. Full variable domain (remainder filled in from reference TRBV5-6 and TRBJ1-2): DAGVTQSPTHLIKTRGQQVTLRCSPKSGHDTVSWYQQALGQGPQFIFQYYEEEERQRGNFPDRFSGHQFPNYSSELNVNALLLGDSALYLCASSLRAGHNYGYTFGSGTRLTVV.

The genes are TRBV5-1 and TRBJ2-5, with TRBD2 identical over 15 bases. V dropped 0 bases and J dropped 5; count of bases not matched to a gene: 8. The CDR3 sequence is 18 residues long. Germline V gives CDR1 SGHRS, CDR2 YFSETQ. CDR3 bases: TGCGCCAGCAGCTTGGGACCGGGACTAGCGGGGGGCGCCGAGACCCAGTACTTC. This encodes CASSLGPGLAGGAETQYF.

The J gene is TRBJ2-6, the V gene TRBV28; D ambiguous. The CDR3 consists of 10 residues. In germline, CDR1 is MDHEN, CDR2 SYDVKM. Trimming left V 11 bases short and J 13 bases short, with 12 bases between. CDR3 amino acids: CASSPGVLTF. The CDR3 DNA sequence: TGTGCCTCTAGTCCAGGTGTCCTGACTTTC.

This clone was found once. The rearrangement uses TRBV6-5 and TRBJ2-2, with 8 bases that match TRBD1. V shed 6 bases and J 7 bases; nucleotides not matched to a gene: 10. Germline CDR1 and CDR2: MNHEY and SVGAGI. The CDR3 covers 15 residues. Written as DNA, the CDR3 is TGTGCCAGCAGCCCCGGACAGGGCCGCCACGGGGAGCTGTTTTTT. The encoded protein is CASSPGQGRHGELFF.

The V and J genes are TRBV5-1 and TRBJ2-2; 9 bases agree with TRBD1. V shed 1 base, J shed 5 bases, and the junction held 6 bases outside the gene matches. Germline CDR1 SGHRS, CDR2 YFSETQ. The length of the CDR3 is 16 residues. CDR3 DNA sequence: TGCGCCAGCAGCTTGTTCGACAGGGGGGCGACCGGGGAGCTGTTTTTT. Translation gives CASSLFDRGATGELFF.

The chain joins TRBV6-6 to TRBJ1-1; D might be TRBD1 (5 bases). Per germline, CDR1 MNHNY and CDR2 SVGAGI (reference sequence). The CDR3 is 14 residues long. V lost 10 bases, J lost 6 bases, and 21 bases lay in between. The CDR3 loop reads CATGDPGWTSEAFF. The CDR3 DNA sequence: TGTGCCACTGGGGACCCAGGGTGGACTTCTGAAGCTTTCTTT.

The chain recombines TRBV19 with TRBJ2-1; D gene uncertain. V was cut by 6 bases and J by 4 bases, with 7 bases left in between. Germline V gene lookup returns CDR1 LNHDA and CDR2 SQIVND (reference sequence). The CDR3 has 12 amino acids. In DNA form, the CDR3 reads TGTGCCAGTAGCAAGGAGTACAATGAGCAGTTCTTC. Residues: CASSKEYNEQFF.

J is TRBJ2-5 and V is TRBV27; D remains unclear. From germline, CDR1 is MNHEY and CDR2 SMNVEV (reference sequence). The ends were cut back, 5 bases at V and 2 bases at J, with 12 bases in the middle. The CDR3 length is 14 residues. For the CDR3, the DNA is TGTGCCAGCAGTCCGACCAGAACTCAAGAGACCCAGTACTTC. Its translation: CASSPTRTQETQYF.

With regard to this clone: An end of the junction differs from the germline gene, which may be a read error. This chain joins TRBV29-1 and TRBJ2-7; TRBD1 matches 9 bases. Germline V gene sequence: CDR1 SQVTM, CDR2 ANQGSEA. The CDR3 is 14 residues long. The CDR3 DNA follows: TGCAGCGCTGAAAGGACAGGGGACAGCTCCGAGCAGTACTTC. Translated: CSAERTGDSSEQYF.

In its sample, this clone was seen once. The chain carries TRBV29-1 and TRBJ2-1; 10 nucleotides align to TRBD1. Germline assignment: CDR1 SQVTM and CDR2 ANQGSEA. Germline trimming cut 5 bases from V and 8 bases from J; bases unmatched to any gene: 6. CDR3 size: 13 residues. The CDR3 DNA is TGCAGCGTTTGGACAGGGGGGGGAGATGAGCAGTTCTTC. Translation gives CSVWTGGGDEQFF.

CDR3 nucleotide sequence: TGTGCCAGCTCGGGACGGAAGTCCTACGAGCAGTACTTC. Amino acid sequence: CASSGRKSYEQYF. This sequence joins TRBV7-9 and TRBJ2-5; D tentatively fits TRBD1 or TRBD2 (5 bases each). The DNA end lines up better with TRBJ2-7; the J call may be wrong. This CDR3 spans 13 amino acids. Germline-derived CDR1 and CDR2 are SEHNR and FQNEAQ (reference sequence).

The chain joins TRBV6-1 to TRBJ1-4; D uncertain. The ends were cut back, 2 bases at V and 8 bases at J, with 12 bases in the middle. The CDR3 has 14 amino acids. CDR1 and CDR2 (germline): MNHNS, SASEGT. CDR3 bases: TGTGCCAGCAGTGAACGGGTACGAGGGGAAAAACTGTTTTTT. Its protein product is CASSERVRGEKLFF.

This chain connects TRBV5-4 to TRBJ1-1; 10 bases are a match to TRBD1. The germline CDR1 and CDR2 sequences are SGHNT and YYREEE (reference sequence). There are 14 residues in the CDR3. Trimming at V came to 6 bases and at J to 1 base, leaving 3 bases not matched to a gene. In DNA form, the CDR3 reads TGTGCCAGCACCCGGGACAGGGGGAACACTGAAGCTTTCTTT. This sequence encodes CASTRDRGNTEAFF.

This rearrangement joins TRBV6-5 to TRBJ2-1; 9 bases agree with TRBD1. The J segment lost 6 bases and the V segment lost 7 bases, leaving 10 bases of the junction unmatched. Per germline, CDR1 MNHEY and CDR2 SVGAGI. This CDR3 has 15 residues. In DNA form, the CDR3 reads TGTGCCAGCACCACCACGACAGGGGGGATCAATGAGCAGTTCTTC. This gives the protein CASTTTTGGINEQFF.

The chain has TRBV28 and TRBJ2-7; D is unclear. Germline-derived CDR1 and CDR2 are MDHEN and SYDVKM. The CDR3 is 18 residues long. Trimming left V 4 bases short and J 1 base short, with 23 bases between. DNA for the CDR3: TGTGCCAGCAGTTCCCCGTCTGTCGTTGGCGTGACTTCCTACGAGCAGTACTTC. Amino acid sequence: CASSSPSVVGVTSYEQYF. The full variable domain, in which reference TRBV28 and TRBJ2-7 provide the parts outside the CDR3, is DVKVTQSSRYLVKRTGEKVFLECVQDMDHENMFWYRQDPGLGLRLIYFSYDVKMKEKGDIPEGYSVSREKKERFSLILESASTNQTSMYLCASSSPSVVGVTSYEQYFGPGTRLTVT.

A few counts support this clone. The rearrangement uses TRBV19 and TRBJ2-5, with D unresolved. There are 14 residues in the CDR3. The V end lost 1 base, the J end lost 0 bases, and 6 bases lay between the germline ends. Germline CDR1 is LNHDA and CDR2 is SQIVND (reference sequence). The CDR3 reads CASSIGANQETQYF. Here the CDR3 DNA reads TGTGCCAGTAGTATAGGCGCAAACCAAGAGACCCAGTACTTC.

The chain joins TRBV19 to TRBJ2-7, with D tentatively TRBD1 (5 bases). The germline V gene has CDR1 LNHDA and CDR2 SQIVND (reference sequence). Trimming shortened V by 4 bases and J by 6 bases, and 7 bases separated the two germline ends. This CDR3 spans 11 amino acids. CDR3 nucleotides: TGTGCCAGTAGTACAGGGCGCGAGCAGTACTTC. As protein: CASSTGREQYF.

This rearrangement joins TRBV7-2 to TRBJ2-1; TRBD1 matches 9 bases. The CDR3 is made up of 16 amino acids. The junction had 8 bases not matched to a gene; V was cut back by 3 bases and J by 5 bases. Per germline, CDR1 SGHTA and CDR2 FQGNSA. CDR3 in DNA: TGTGCCAGCAGCTTCGTCGGGACAGGGTTAAACAATGAGCAGTTCTTC. It translates to CASSFVGTGLNNEQFF.

This chain links TRBV9 with TRBJ2-1, with a weak D call TRBD1 (6 bases). V dropped 0 bases and J dropped 0 bases, with 13 bases sitting between them. Germline CDR1 is SGDLS and CDR2 is YYNGEE. This CDR3 is built from 17 residues. The CDR3 DNA reads as TGTGCCAGCAGCGTAGGGGCAGGGGAAGCCTCCTACAATGAGCAGTTCTTC. Amino acid sequence: CASSVGAGEASYNEQFF.

The V gene is TRBV9, the J gene TRBJ1-2, with a tentative D call TRBD1 (6 bases). The CDR3 covers 15 residues. Germline V lookup: CDR1 SGDLS, CDR2 YYNGEE. V was clipped by 0 bases and J by 0 bases, with 9 bases between them. In DNA, the CDR3 is TGTGCCAGCAGCGTAGGAGCAGGGGCTAACTATGGCTACACCTTC. This translates into CASSVGAGANYGYTF.

V gene TRBV6-6 combines with J gene TRBJ1-4, with TRBD1 matching 9 bases. Looked up from germline, CDR1 is MNHNY and CDR2 is SVGAGI (reference sequence). The CDR3 length is 14 residues. V gave up 6 bases and J gave up 4 bases; unmatched junction bases: 3. The CDR3 bases are TGTGCCAGCAGCAAGACAGGGGGTAATGAAAAACTGTTTTTT. Its protein product is CASSKTGGNEKLFF.

This chain joins TRBV7-6 and TRBJ1-1, with D maybe TRBD1 (5 bases). The CDR3 runs 16 residues. Germline V lookup: CDR1 SGHVS, CDR2 FNYEAQ. Trimming took 6 bases from V and 1 from J, leaving 18 bases between them. CDR3 bases: TGTGCCAGCAGTCCAGGGCCCAAGGGGACGAACACTGAAGCTTTCTTT. Translating it yields CASSPGPKGTNTEAFF.

The chain joins TRBV6-4 to TRBJ2-4, with D perhaps matching TRBD1 (6 bases). V was cut by 3 bases and J by 9 bases, with 12 bases left in between. The CDR3 runs to 13 residues. Looked up from germline, CDR1 is MRHNA and CDR2 is SNTAGT. The CDR3 spells CASSERQGSIQYF. DNA for the CDR3: TGTGCCAGCAGTGAAAGGCAGGGGAGCATTCAGTACTTC.

The chain couples TRBV28 to TRBJ2-5, with 11 bases identical to TRBD1. Germline CDR1 and CDR2: MDHEN and SYDVKM. Losses at the gene ends were 3 bases for V and 4 bases for J; bases not matched to a gene: 7. The CDR3 has 16 residues. The CDR3 loop reads CASSLTGQGARETQYF. The CDR3 bases are TGTGCCAGCAGTTTGACCGGACAGGGGGCACGAGAGACCCAGTACTTC.

V is TRBV29-1 and J is TRBJ2-4; D gene unclear. Trimming took 4 bases from V and 0 from J, leaving 13 bases between them. The germline V gene encodes CDR1 SQVTM and CDR2 ANQGSEA. The CDR3 runs 15 residues. The CDR3, as DNA: TGCAGCGTTGTTGTGGACGGTTTAGCCAAAAACATTCAGTACTTC. It encodes CSVVVDGLAKNIQYF.

The rearrangement uses TRBV4-1 and TRBJ2-1, with no clear D. From germline, CDR1 is MGHRA and CDR2 YSYEKL. The ends were cut back, 4 bases at V and 3 bases at J, with 13 bases in the middle. The CDR3 covers 15 residues. This chain's CDR3 is CASSPRPDRYNEQFF. CDR3 nucleotides: TGCGCCAGCAGCCCGCGACCAGATCGCTACAATGAGCAGTTCTTC.

The rearrangement links TRBV9 to TRBJ1-5; TRBD1 matches at 11 bases. V was pared by 4 bases and J by 6 bases, with 6 bases of the junction left unmatched. Germline lookup yields CDR1 SGDLS and CDR2 YYNGEE. The CDR3 totals 15 residues. DNA for the CDR3: TGTGCCAGCAGCCCGGGACAGGGGGTCAGTCAGCCCCAGCATTTT. It translates to CASSPGQGVSQPQHF.

The chain joins TRBV7-3 to TRBJ2-5, with D hard to call. V lost 3 bases and J 1 base, leaving 6 bases between the germline ends. CDR3 size: 13 residues. The germline V gene has CDR1 SGHTA and CDR2 FQGTGA. For the CDR3, the DNA is TGTGCCAGCAGCTTTAATTCCCAAGAGACCCAGTACTTC. It translates to CASSFNSQETQYF.

The chain is built from TRBV11-2 and TRBJ1-3; D might be TRBD1 (6 bases). Looked up from germline, CDR1 is SGHAT and CDR2 is FQNNGV. This CDR3 contains 15 residues. The germline V and J ends were trimmed by 3 bases and 0 bases, with 9 bases remaining between them. CDR3 DNA sequence: TGTGCCAGCAGCTTCACGGACAGCTCTGGAAACACCATATATTTT. Residues: CASSFTDSSGNTIYF.